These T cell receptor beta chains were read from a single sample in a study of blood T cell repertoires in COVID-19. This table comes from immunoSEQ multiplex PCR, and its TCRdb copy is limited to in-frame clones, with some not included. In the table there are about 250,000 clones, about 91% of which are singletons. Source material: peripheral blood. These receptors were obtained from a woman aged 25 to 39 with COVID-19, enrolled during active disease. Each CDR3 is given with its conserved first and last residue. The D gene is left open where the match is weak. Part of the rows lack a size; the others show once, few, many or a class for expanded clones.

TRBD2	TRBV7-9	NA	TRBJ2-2	TGTGCCAGCAGCGGACTAGCGGGGAACACCGGGGAGCTGTTTTTT	CASSGLAGNTGELFF
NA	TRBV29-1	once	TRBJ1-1	TGCAGCGTTACTCCCCGGCGGCCCGGGGACACTGAAGCTTTCTTT	CSVTPRRPGDTEAFF
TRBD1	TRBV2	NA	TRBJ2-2	TGTGCCAGCAGGGCCGGGACAGGGGTCACCGGGGAGCTGTTTTTT	CASRAGTGVTGELFF
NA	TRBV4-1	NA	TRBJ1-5	TGCGCCAGCAGCCAATCGCCCGAAGACAGAAATCAGCCCCAGCATTTT	CASSQSPEDRNQPQHF
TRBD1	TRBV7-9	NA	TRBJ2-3	TGTGCCAGCAGCTCCCGTAGTGGGACAGGGGGCGTGGATACGCAGTATTTT	CASSSRSGTGGVDTQYF
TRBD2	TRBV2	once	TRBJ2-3	TGTTCTACAGCCGCCGGGACTAGCGGCACAGATACGCAGTATTTT	CSTAAGTSGTDTQYF
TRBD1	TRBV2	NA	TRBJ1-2	TGTGCCAGCAGCCCTAGGACAGGGGCCAACTATGGCTACACCTTC	CASSPRTGANYGYTF
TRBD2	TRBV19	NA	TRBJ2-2	TGTGCCAGTAGTACAGGAGCGGGGGGGACCGGGGAGCTGTTTTTT	CASSTGAGGTGELFF
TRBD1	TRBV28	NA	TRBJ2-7	TGTGCCAGCAGCAAACAGACAGGGTCCTCCTACGAGCAGTACTTC	CASSKQTGSSYEQYF
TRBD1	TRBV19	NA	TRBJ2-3	TGTGCCAGTAGCCGGCAGGGGGCGCAGGATACGCAGTATTTT	CASSRQGAQDTQYF
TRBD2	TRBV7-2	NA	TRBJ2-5	TGTGCCAGCAGCCTGAGCGGGGGGGCACAAGAGACCCAGTACTTC	CASSLSGGAQETQYF
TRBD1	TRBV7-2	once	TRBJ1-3	TGTGCCAGCAGCTTAGGGACAGGGGCCACCTCTGGAAACACCATATATTTT	CASSLGTGATSGNTIYF
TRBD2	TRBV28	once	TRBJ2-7	TGTGCCAGCAGCCTTGCGGGGGGGGTAGCTTCCTACGAGCAGTACTTC	CASSLAGGVASYEQYF
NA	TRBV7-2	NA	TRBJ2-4	TGTGCCAGCAGCTTAACAGGCTCCGAAGGGGGAAACATTCAGTACTTC	CASSLTGSEGGNIQYF
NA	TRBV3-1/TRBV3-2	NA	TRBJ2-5	TGTGCCAGCAGCCAAGAGCCCCCCCTTAGCGGCCAAGAGACCCAGTACTTC	CASSQEPPLSGQETQYF
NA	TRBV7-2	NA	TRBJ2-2	TGTGCCAGCCACCGGGACACCGGGGAGCTGTTTTTT	CASHRDTGELFF
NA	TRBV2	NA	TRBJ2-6	TGTGCCAGCAGTGAAGCGGCTAGCGGGGCCAACGTCCTGACTTTC	CASSEAASGANVLTF
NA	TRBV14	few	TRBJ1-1	TGTGCCAGCAGCAAACAGACAGCGAACACTGAAGCTTTCTTT	CASSKQTANTEAFF
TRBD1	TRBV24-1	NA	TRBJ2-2	TGTGCCACCCTAAAAGGGGACAGGGTCCCCGGGGAGCTGTTTTTT	CATLKGDRVPGELFF
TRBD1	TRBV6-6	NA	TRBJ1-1	TGTGCCAGCAGTCTAAGGACAGGGGGGGAGACTGAAGCTTTCTTT	CASSLRTGGETEAFF
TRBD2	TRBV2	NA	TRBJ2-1	TGTGCCAGCAGAAGGGGAGGGGTTGTGAATGAGCAGTTCTTC	CASRRGGVVNEQFF
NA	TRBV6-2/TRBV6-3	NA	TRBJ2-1	TGTGCCAGCAGTTCCGCGGGCAGCTCCTACAATGAGCAGTTCTTC	CASSSAGSSYNEQFF
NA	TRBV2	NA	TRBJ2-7	TGTGCCAGCAGTGAAGCGCGCGGTTCGAACGAGCAGTACTTC	CASSEARGSNEQYF
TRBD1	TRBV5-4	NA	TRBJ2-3	TGTGCCAGCAGCTACGGACAGGTGACTAGCACAGATACGCAGTATTTT	CASSYGQVTSTDTQYF
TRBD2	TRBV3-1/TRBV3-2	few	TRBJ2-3	TGTGCCAGCAGCCTGACTAGCGGGAGTACAGATACGCAGTATTTT	CASSLTSGSTDTQYF
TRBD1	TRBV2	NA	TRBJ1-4	TGTGCCAGCAGAAATTGGGGACAGACTAATGAAAAACTGTTTTTT	CASRNWGQTNEKLFF
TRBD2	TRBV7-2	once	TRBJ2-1	TGTGCCAGCAGCTTACGGCTAGCGGGGGGCAATGAGCAGTTCTTC	CASSLRLAGGNEQFF
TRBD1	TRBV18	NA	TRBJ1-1	TGTGCCAGCTCACCACAGCTACCCGGGACAGGGTCTTCCATGAACACTGAAGCTTTCTTT	CASSPQLPGTGSSMNTEAFF
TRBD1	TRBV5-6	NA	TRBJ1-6	TGTGCCAGCAGCAGCAGGGACAGCTATAATTCACCCCTCCACTTT	CASSSRDSYNSPLHF
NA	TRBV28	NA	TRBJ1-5	TGTGCCAGCAGTTCCCGACACCAGCCCCAGCATTTT	CASSSRHQPQHF
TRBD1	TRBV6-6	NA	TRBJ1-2	TGTGCCAACTTAGACAGGGTGGGTGGCTACACCTTC	CANLDRVGGYTF
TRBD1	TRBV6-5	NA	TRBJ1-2	TGTGCCAGCAGTTATAGGGGACAGGGTCATTATGGCTACACCTTC	CASSYRGQGHYGYTF
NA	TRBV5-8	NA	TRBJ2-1	TGTGCCAGCAGCTTAGGAGGTGAAACGTACAATGAGCAGTTCTTC	CASSLGGETYNEQFF
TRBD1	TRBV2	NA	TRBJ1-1	TGTGCCAGCAGTGCCCTGACAGGGGGGACCACTGAAGCTTTCTTT	CASSALTGGTTEAFF
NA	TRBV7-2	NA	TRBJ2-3	TGTGCCAGCAGCTTTCAGGCCGATCCCCCCACAGATACGCAGTATTTT	CASSFQADPPTDTQYF
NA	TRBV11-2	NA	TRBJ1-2	TGTGCCAGCAGCAGCTTGAAAACAGGGAACTATGGCTACACCTTC	CASSSLKTGNYGYTF
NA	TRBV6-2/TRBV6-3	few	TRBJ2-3	TGTGCCAGCAGTTACTCTTCTCGAGGCTCAAGCACAGATACGCAGTATTTT	CASSYSSRGSSTDTQYF
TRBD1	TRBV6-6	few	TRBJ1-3	TGTGCCAGCAGCCCTCAGGGGGCCTTGGGAAACACCATATATTTT	CASSPQGALGNTIYF
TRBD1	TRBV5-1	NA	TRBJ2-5	TGCGCCAGCGGGACAGGCCAAGAGACCCAGTACTTC	CASGTGQETQYF
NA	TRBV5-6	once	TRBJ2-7	TGTGCCAGCAGCAGAGGGCCCGCTCCCTACGAGCAGTACTTC	CASSRGPAPYEQYF
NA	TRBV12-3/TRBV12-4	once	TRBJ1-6	TGTGCCAGCGCACGGGGGTCGAATTCACCCCTCCACTTT	CASARGSNSPLHF
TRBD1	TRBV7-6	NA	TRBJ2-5	TGTGCCAGCAGTCAGACCGGGACAGTACAAGAGACCCAGTACTTC	CASSQTGTVQETQYF
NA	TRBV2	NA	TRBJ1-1	TGTGCCAGCAGTGATCATATGGGGGCTTTCACTGAAGCTTTCTTT	CASSDHMGAFTEAFF
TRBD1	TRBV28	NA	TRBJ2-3	TGTGCCAGCAGCCCGGACAGGACTAGCACAGATACGCAGTATTTT	CASSPDRTSTDTQYF
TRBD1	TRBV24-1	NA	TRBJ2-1	TGTGCCACGGGGAGGTGGGGACAGGGGGCGAGGGATGAGCAGTTCTTC	CATGRWGQGARDEQFF
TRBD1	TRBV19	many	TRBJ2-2	TGTGCCAGTAGTAAAACAGGGGGCCCCGGGGAGCTGTTTTTT	CASSKTGGPGELFF
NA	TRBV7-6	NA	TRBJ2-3	TGTGCCAGCAGCTTAGTGGAAGGACTACTCCCAGATACGCAGTATTTT	CASSLVEGLLPDTQYF
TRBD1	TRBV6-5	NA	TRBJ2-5	TGTGCCAGCAGGGGGACAGGGGCGTTCCAAGAGACCCAGTACTTC	CASRGTGAFQETQYF
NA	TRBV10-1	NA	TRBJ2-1	TGCGCCAGCAGTGAACGAACAGAGAATGAGCAGTTCTTC	CASSERTENEQFF
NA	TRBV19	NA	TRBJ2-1	TGTGCCAGTAGTTCCATACCTGGGAGTGCCAATGAGCAGTTCTTC	CASSSIPGSANEQFF
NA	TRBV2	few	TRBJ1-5	TGTGCCAGCAGTGAAGTGAGGAGCAATCAGCCCCAGCATTTT	CASSEVRSNQPQHF
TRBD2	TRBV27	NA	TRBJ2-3	TGTGCCAGCAGTTTAGGGACTAGCGGGGGAAATACGCAGTATTTT	CASSLGTSGGNTQYF
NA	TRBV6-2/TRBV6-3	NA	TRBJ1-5	TGTGCCAGCAGTTACTCCCTGGGGCCGACCAATCAGCCCCAGCATTTT	CASSYSLGPTNQPQHF
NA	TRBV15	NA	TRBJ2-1	TGTGCCACCAGCAGACTACAGGGTGAGCAGTTCTTC	CATSRLQGEQFF